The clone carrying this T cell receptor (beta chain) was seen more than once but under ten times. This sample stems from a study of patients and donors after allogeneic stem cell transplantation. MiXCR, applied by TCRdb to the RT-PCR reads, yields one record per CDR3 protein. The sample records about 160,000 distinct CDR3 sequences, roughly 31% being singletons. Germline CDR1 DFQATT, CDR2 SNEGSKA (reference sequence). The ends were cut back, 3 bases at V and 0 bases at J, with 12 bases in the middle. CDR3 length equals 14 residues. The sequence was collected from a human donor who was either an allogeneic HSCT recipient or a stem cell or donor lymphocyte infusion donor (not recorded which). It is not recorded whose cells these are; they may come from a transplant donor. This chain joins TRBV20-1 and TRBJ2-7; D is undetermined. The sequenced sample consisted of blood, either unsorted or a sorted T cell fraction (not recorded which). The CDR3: CSARSQGGSYEQYF. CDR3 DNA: TGCAGTGCTAGGTCACAAGGCGGCTCCTACGAGCAGTACTTC.